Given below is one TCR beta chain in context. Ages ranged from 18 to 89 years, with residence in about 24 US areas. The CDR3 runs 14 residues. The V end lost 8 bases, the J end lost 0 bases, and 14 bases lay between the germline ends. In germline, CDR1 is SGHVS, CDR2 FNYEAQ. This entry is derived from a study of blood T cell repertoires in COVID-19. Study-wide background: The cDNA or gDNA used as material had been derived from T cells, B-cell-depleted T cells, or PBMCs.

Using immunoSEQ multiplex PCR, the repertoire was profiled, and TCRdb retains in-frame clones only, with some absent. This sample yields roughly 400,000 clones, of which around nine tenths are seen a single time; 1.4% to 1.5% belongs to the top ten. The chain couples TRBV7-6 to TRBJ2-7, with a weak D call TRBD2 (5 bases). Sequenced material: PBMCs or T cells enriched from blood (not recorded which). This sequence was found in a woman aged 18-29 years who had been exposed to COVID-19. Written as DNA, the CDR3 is TGTGCCAGCTCGCTAGCCGATAACTCCTACGAGCAGTACTTC. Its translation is CASSLADNSYEQYF.